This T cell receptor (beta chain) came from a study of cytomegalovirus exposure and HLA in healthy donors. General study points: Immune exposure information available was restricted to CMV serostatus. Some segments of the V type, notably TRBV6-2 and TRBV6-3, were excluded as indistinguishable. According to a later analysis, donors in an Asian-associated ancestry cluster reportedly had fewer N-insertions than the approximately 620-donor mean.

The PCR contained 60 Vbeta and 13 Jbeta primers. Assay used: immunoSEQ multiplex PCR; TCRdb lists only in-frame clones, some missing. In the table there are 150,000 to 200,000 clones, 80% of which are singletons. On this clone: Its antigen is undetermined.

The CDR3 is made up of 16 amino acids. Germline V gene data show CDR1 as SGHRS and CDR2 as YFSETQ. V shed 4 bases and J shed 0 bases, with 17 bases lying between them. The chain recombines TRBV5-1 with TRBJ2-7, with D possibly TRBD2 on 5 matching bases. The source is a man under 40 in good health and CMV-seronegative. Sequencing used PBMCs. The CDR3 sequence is CASSARGESSSYEQYF. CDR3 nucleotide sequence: TGCGCCAGCAGCGCACGGGGAGAGTCAAGCTCCTACGAGCAGTACTTC.